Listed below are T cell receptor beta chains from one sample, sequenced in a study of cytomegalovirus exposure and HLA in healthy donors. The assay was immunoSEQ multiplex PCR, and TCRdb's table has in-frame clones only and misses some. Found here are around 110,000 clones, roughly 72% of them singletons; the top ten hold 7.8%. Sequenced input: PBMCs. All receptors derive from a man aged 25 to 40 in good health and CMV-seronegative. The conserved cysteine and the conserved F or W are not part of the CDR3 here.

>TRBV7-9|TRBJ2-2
ASSSREGNTGELF
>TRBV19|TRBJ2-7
ASSGTRSSYEQY
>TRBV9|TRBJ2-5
ASSVESGMSQETQY
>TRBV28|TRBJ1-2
ASSLVRNYGYT
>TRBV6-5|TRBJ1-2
ASSYSRDSVNYGYT
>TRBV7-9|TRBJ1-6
ASSLRTGNNSPLH
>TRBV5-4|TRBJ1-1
ASKYRVSTEAF
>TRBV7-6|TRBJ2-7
ASSLGQGEFYEQY
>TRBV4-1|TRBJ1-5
ASSQTASNQPQH
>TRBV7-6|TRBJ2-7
ASSLSGGVFYEQY
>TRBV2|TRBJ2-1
ASITPGQYNEQF
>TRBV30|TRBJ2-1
AWSRGLAGGYNEQF
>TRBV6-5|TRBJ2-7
ASSYSSGEYEQY
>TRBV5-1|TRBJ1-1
ASSFRAGAMNTEAF
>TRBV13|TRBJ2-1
ASSPQIRNEQF
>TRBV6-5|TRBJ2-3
ASSYSRRGGTDTQY
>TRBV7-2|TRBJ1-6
ASSRSLNSPLH
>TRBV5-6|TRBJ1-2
ASSLDTGSYGYT
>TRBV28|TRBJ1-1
ASRGQGETEAF
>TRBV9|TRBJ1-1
ASSMRQGANTEAF
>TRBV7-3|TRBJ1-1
ASSKTGITEAF
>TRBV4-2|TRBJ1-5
ASSQVQGYQPQH
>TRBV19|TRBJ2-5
ASSISASGRALGFETQY
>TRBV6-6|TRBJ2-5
ASRPEGETQY
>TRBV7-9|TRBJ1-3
ASGRAGRISGNTIY
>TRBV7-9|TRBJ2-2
ASRGLAGGPIAGELF